This T cell receptor (beta chain) originates from a study of beta chain features in type 1 diabetes. Whole-study findings and limits: At VDJ recombination sites, type 1 diabetes patients had fewer insertions and more deleted nucleotides. There was a moderate but significant shortening of TCRB CDR3s in all four CD4+ subsets of Type 1 diabetes patients.

Of note for this clone: What it recognizes is unknown.

What was sequenced were expressed TCRB transcripts, since all of the isolated RNA had been reverse transcribed. Reads from naive, central memory and regulatory T cell samples averaged roughly 3.3 million. The table came from immunoSEQ multiplex PCR; TCRdb's copy has only in-frame clones and leaves some out. The repertoire includes 600,000 to 700,000 clones, 13% of them detected once, and 0.022% sits in the top ten. Purity of each sorted population was above 95%. CDR3 length: 15 amino acids. Trimming removed 6 bases from V and 4 bases from J; junction bases left unmatched: 7. Germline V gives CDR1 SEHNR, CDR2 FQNEAQ (reference sequence).

This rearrangement joins TRBV7-9 to TRBJ2-2, with 8 bases fitting TRBD2. This sequence originates from a man between 18 and 29 years old with type 1 diabetes. The sequencing input was naive CD4+ T cells from blood. CDR3: CASRTGTRSTGELFF. For the CDR3, the DNA is TGTGCCAGCAGGACCGGGACTAGGTCCACCGGGGAGCTGTTTTTT.